These T cell receptor beta chains were read from a single sample in a study of OX40 agonist ivuxolimab in advanced cancers. The table came from immunoSEQ multiplex PCR; TCRdb's copy has only in-frame clones and leaves some out. The profile shows 65,000 to 95,000 clones, 70% to 90% of them singletons. The sequenced sample was CD4+ or CD8+ T cells sorted from blood, obtained in a trial of the OX40 agonist ivuxolimab. These TCRs come from an adult with an advanced solid tumor such as melanoma, head and neck, liver or kidney cancer. Each CDR3 is given with its conserved first and last residue. D genes are given only for firm matches. Size is omitted from some rows. Given values are once, few, many or a class for expanded clones.

clone_size cdr3_length d_call j_call v_call cdr3_aa cdr3_nt
NA 13 TRBD2 TRBJ2-2 TRBV29-1 CSVVGGGTGELFF TGCAGCGTTGTCGGCGGGGGCACCGGGGAGCTGTTTTTT
once 14 NA TRBJ2-7 TRBV18 CASSQDIISYEQYF TGTGCCAGCTCACAAGACATAATATCCTACGAGCAGTACTTC
NA 14 NA TRBJ1-4 TRBV9 CASSGPSPAEKLFF TGTGCCAGCAGCGGACCCTCTCCAGCTGAAAAACTGTTTTTT
NA 15 NA TRBJ2-6 TRBV5-4 CASSRGVAGANVLTF TGTGCCAGCAGCCGTGGGGTGGCTGGGGCCAACGTCCTGACTTTC
NA 15 TRBD1 TRBJ2-1 TRBV19 CASSLGQGAHNEQFF TGTGCCAGTAGCTTAGGACAGGGGGCTCACAATGAGCAGTTCTTC
NA 17 NA TRBJ2-4 TRBV21-1 CASSKVAGGVAKNIQYF TGTGCCAGCAGCAAAGTGGCCGGAGGGGTAGCCAAAAACATTCAGTACTTC
NA 15 NA TRBJ2-3 TRBV9 CASSVTALPTDTQYF TGTGCCAGCAGCGTTACAGCGCTCCCCACAGATACGCAGTATTTT
once 14 NA TRBJ1-3 TRBV7-2 CASSLRSGGNTIYF TGTGCCAGCAGCCTGCGCTCAGGTGGAAACACCATATATTTT
NA 15 NA TRBJ2-3 TRBV18 CASSSGLGATDTQYF TGTGCCAGCTCAAGCGGTCTCGGGGCCACAGATACGCAGTATTTT
NA 15 NA TRBJ1-2 TRBV6-1 CASSAGLSPNYGYTF TGTGCCAGCAGTGCTGGACTCTCCCCCAACTATGGCTACACCTTC
NA 15 NA TRBJ2-5 TRBV18 CASSLTLGVMETQYF TGTGCCAGCTCACTAACTCTCGGGGTGATGGAGACCCAGTACTTC
NA 14 NA TRBJ1-1 TRBV21-1 CASSKRLVNTEAFF TGTGCCAGCAGCAAAAGATTGGTGAACACTGAAGCTTTCTTT
NA 15 NA TRBJ2-1 TRBV19 CASSVKGVLENEQFF TGTGCCAGTAGTGTAAAGGGGGTTTTAGAAAATGAGCAGTTCTTC
NA 14 NA TRBJ2-3 TRBV29-1 CSVDGRISTDTQYF TGCAGCGTTGACGGACGGATTAGCACAGATACGCAGTATTTT
once 16 NA TRBJ2-3 TRBV28 CASSLLHPGGVDTQYF TGTGCCAGCAGTTTATTGCACCCCGGGGGAGTAGATACGCAGTATTTT
NA 16 NA TRBJ2-3 TRBV2 CTSSADRLAGTDTQYF TGTACCAGCAGTGCTGACCGCTTGGCGGGCACAGATACGCAGTATTTT
NA 13 TRBD1 TRBJ2-2 TRBV28 CASREQGAGELFF TGTGCCAGCAGAGAACAGGGGGCCGGGGAGCTGTTTTTT
once 13 TRBD2 TRBJ2-5 TRBV11-2 CASSRTSRQTQYF TGTGCCAGCAGCCGGACTAGTCGACAGACCCAGTACTTC
NA 12 NA TRBJ1-1 TRBV28 CASIHRNTEAFF TGTGCCAGCATCCACCGGAACACTGAAGCTTTCTTT
NA 13 NA TRBJ1-1 TRBV30 CAWSRQIGTEAFF TGTGCCTGGAGTAGACAGATCGGAACTGAAGCTTTCTTT
NA 13 TRBD1 TRBJ2-3 TRBV28 CASSSGGTGAQYF TGTGCCAGCAGTTCAGGGGGGACAGGAGCACAGTATTTT
NA 15 NA TRBJ1-1 TRBV5-1 CASSLGGSPYTEAFF TGCGCCAGCAGCTTGGGTGGGAGCCCCTACACTGAAGCTTTCTTT
NA 13 NA TRBJ2-3 TRBV5-1 CASSRGPTDTQYF TGCGCCAGCTCCAGGGGACCCACAGATACGCAGTATTTT
few 13 NA TRBJ2-5 TRBV15 CATSRGTEETQYF TGTGCCACCAGCAGAGGGACTGAAGAGACCCAGTACTTC
NA 14 TRBD1 TRBJ2-7 TRBV5-8 CASSLVPQTGAQYF TGTGCCAGCAGCTTGGTTCCTCAAACAGGGGCCCAGTACTTC
NA 16 NA TRBJ2-4 TRBV19 CASSTAVNRAKNIQYF TGTGCCAGTAGTACAGCCGTTAATCGAGCCAAAAACATTCAGTACTTC
few 13 NA TRBJ1-3 TRBV2 CASSGISGNTIYF TGTGCCAGCAGTGGGATTTCTGGAAACACCATATATTTT
few 16 NA TRBJ1-6 TRBV9 CASSVAGDSYNSPLHF TGTGCCAGCAGCGTAGCAGGGGACTCCTATAATTCACCCCTCCACTTT
NA 14 NA TRBJ1-2 TRBV28 CASSHGTPPYGYTF TGTGCCAGCAGTCATGGAACACCCCCCTATGGCTACACCTTC
NA 15 NA TRBJ2-3 TRBV5-1 CASSLAGRPGDTQYF TGCGCCAGCAGCTTGGCCGGGCGCCCAGGAGATACGCAGTATTTT
NA 15 TRBD2 TRBJ2-7 TRBV2 CASSPRTSGSYEQYF TGTGCCAGCAGTCCGAGGACTAGCGGGAGCTACGAGCAGTACTTC
NA 18 TRBD2 TRBJ2-5 TRBV27 CASSLRTSGRGAQETQYF TGTGCCAGCAGTTTAAGGACTAGCGGGAGGGGGGCCCAAGAGACCCAGTACTTC
NA 13 NA TRBJ2-5 TRBV18 CASSLSTRETQYF TGTGCCAGCTCACTGAGCACAAGAGAGACCCAGTACTTC
NA 12 NA TRBJ1-2 TRBV19 CASSISNYGYTF TGTGCCAGTAGTATATCTAACTATGGCTACACCTTC
NA 14 NA TRBJ1-5 TRBV7-9 CASTPGGRNQPQHF TGTGCCAGCACCCCTGGTGGTCGGAATCAGCCCCAGCATTTT
NA 15 NA TRBJ2-2 TRBV29-1 CSVGGAAVNTGELFF TGCAGCGTTGGGGGGGCAGCGGTGAACACCGGGGAGCTGTTTTTT
NA 15 NA TRBJ2-3 TRBV5-1 CASSLGSSSGDTQYF TGCGCCAGCAGCTTGGGAAGTAGTTCAGGAGATACGCAGTATTTT
NA 17 NA TRBJ2-3 TRBV5-4 CASSLPPGSVTTDTQYF TGTGCCAGCAGCTTGCCTCCGGGCTCAGTTACCACAGATACGCAGTATTTT
NA 15 NA TRBJ2-7 TRBV6-1 CASSAGTITTYEQYF TGTGCCAGCAGCGCCGGGACAATCACTACCTACGAGCAGTACTTC
NA 15 NA TRBJ2-5 TRBV6-1 CASSEVIGGQETQYF TGTGCCAGCAGTGAAGTGATCGGCGGCCAAGAGACCCAGTACTTC
NA 15 NA TRBJ2-7 TRBV6-5 CASSYSIPPNYEQYF TGTGCCAGCAGTTACTCGATTCCGCCCAACTACGAGCAGTACTTC
once 14 NA TRBJ1-4 TRBV7-2 CASSLTATNEKLFF TGTGCCAGCAGCCTGACAGCAACTAATGAAAAACTGTTTTTT
NA 15 NA TRBJ1-5 TRBV28 CAASDGGGQGQPQHF TGTGCCGCCAGCGACGGCGGGGGGCAGGGGCAGCCCCAGCATTTT
NA 14 NA TRBJ2-3 TRBV9 CASSVQGYRDTQYF TGTGCCAGCAGCGTACAGGGATATAGGGATACGCAGTATTTT
NA 15 NA TRBJ1-5 TRBV27 CASSSPRQPNQPQHF TGTGCCAGCAGTTCCCCCCGACAGCCCAATCAGCCCCAGCATTTT
NA 15 TRBD2 TRBJ2-1 TRBV5-4 CASSMGLAGGREQFF TGTGCCAGCAGCATGGGACTAGCGGGAGGCCGCGAGCAGTTCTTC
NA 12 TRBD1 TRBJ1-1 TRBV6-1 CASSVQGTEAFF TGTGCCAGCAGTGTACAGGGGACTGAAGCTTTCTTT
NA 15 TRBD2 TRBJ2-1 TRBV2 CASRGTSKDGARQFF TGTGCCAGCAGGGGGACTAGCAAAGATGGGGCTAGGCAGTTCTTC